A single TCR beta chain is shown here with its context. The sample is drawn from a study of control samples from healthy donors and cancer patients. Generated by immunoSEQ multiplex PCR, the TCRdb table keeps only in-frame clones and is missing some. The sample has 85,000 to 95,000 clones, about nine tenths seen once. The sequenced sample was blood. The receptor comes from a woman between 70 and 85 years old in good health.

CDR3 residues: CASSRGASGANVLTF. The CDR3 DNA sequence: TGTGCCAGCAGCCGAGGGGCCTCTGGGGCCAACGTCCTGACTTTC. The chain is built from TRBV6-2 or TRBV6-3 and TRBJ2-6; either TRBD1 or TRBD2 may supply D (5 bases each). Germline lookup yields CDR1 MNHEY and CDR2 SVGEGT. This CDR3 has 15 amino acids. V shed 6 bases and J shed 0 bases, with 9 bases lying between them.